Below, 9 T cell receptor beta chains from the same sample are listed, as sequenced in a study of blood T cell repertoires in COVID-19. Clones were read by immunoSEQ multiplex PCR, and TCRdb kept only the in-frame ones, dropping some. This sample yields a few hundred thousand clones, of which approximately 88% are seen a single time; about 1.2% belongs to the top ten. Sequencing used peripheral blood. These receptors were collected from a man in his forties with acute or convalescent COVID-19.

The V call is TRBV2, the J call TRBJ1-4, with no clear D. The germline V gene encodes CDR1 SNHLY and CDR2 FYNNEI. Trimming stripped 6 bases from V and 7 bases from J, with 9 bases between. CDR3 length: 12 residues. CDR3 sequence (DNA): TGTGCCAGCAGGGGCGTCTCTGAAAAACTGTTTTTT. Protein sequence: CASRGVSEKLFF.

The CDR3 protein is CASSLDSTNTEAFF. In nucleotides, the CDR3 is TGTGCCAGCAGCTTGGACAGCACGAACACTGAAGCTTTCTTT. The rearrangement uses TRBV5-4 and TRBJ1-1; D gene ambiguous. Trimming took off 0 bases at V and 1 base at J, with 7 bases between the two ends. The CDR3 contains 14 residues. The V gene's germline CDR1 is SGHNT and CDR2 YYREEE (reference sequence).

The chain employs TRBV27 and TRBJ1-2; TRBD1 matches 7 bases. Germline CDR1 and CDR2: MNHEY and SMNVEV (reference sequence). V lost 1 base and J lost 2; bases outside the gene matches: 4. The CDR3 has 15 residues. CDR3 nucleotides: TGTGCCAGCAGTTTATATGGCAGGGGGAACTATGGCTACACCTTC. It codes for CASSLYGRGNYGYTF.

This clone was seen just once. The J gene is TRBJ1-5, the V gene TRBV19; D may be TRBD1 (5 bases). Germline CDR1 reads LNHDA; CDR2 reads SQIVND (reference sequence). With 7 bases removed from V and 6 bases from J, the gap between germline ends came to 16 bases. CDR3 size: 14 residues. The CDR3 region is CASTSWGVGQPQHF. The CDR3 DNA reads as TGTGCCAGTACCTCATGGGGGGTCGGTCAGCCCCAGCATTTT.

This chain joins TRBV27 and TRBJ2-3; the match to TRBD2 covers 11 bases. The CDR3 runs 18 residues. Germline lookup yields CDR1 MNHEY and CDR2 SMNVEV (reference sequence). The V gene end was trimmed by 4 bases and the J gene end by 4 bases; junction bases not matched to a gene: 13. The CDR3 loop is CASSSSPLLAGAPDTQYF. CDR3 DNA: TGTGCCAGCAGTTCCTCCCCCCTACTAGCGGGAGCACCAGATACGCAGTATTTT.

V usage is TRBV7-3 and J usage is TRBJ2-7; 7 nucleotides align to TRBD1. The CDR3 sequence is 16 residues long. Trimming cost V 2 bases and J 0 bases; bases outside gene matches: 7. Germline loops: CDR1 SGHTA, CDR2 FQGTGA. As DNA, the CDR3 is TGTGCCAGCAGCTTAGGGGACAGTGGCTCCTCCTACGAGCAGTACTTC. The encoded protein is CASSLGDSGSSYEQYF.

V and J are TRBV27 and TRBJ1-5, with no clear D. The CDR3 spans 13 residues. V was shortened by 3 bases and J by 7 bases, with 10 bases between the two germline ends. CDR1 MNHEY and CDR2 SMNVEV come from the germline V gene (reference sequence). CDR3 loop: CASSFVGRQPQHF. In nucleotides, the CDR3 is TGTGCCAGCAGTTTTGTGGGGAGGCAGCCCCAGCATTTT.

This sequence joins TRBV10-3 and TRBJ2-7; 7 positions match TRBD1. Germline CDR1 is ENHRY and CDR2 is SYGVKD. The CDR3 covers 14 residues. The V gene end was trimmed by 7 bases and the J gene end by 0 bases; junction bases not matched to a gene: 6. This CDR3 is CAIKKQGSSYEQYF. The CDR3, as DNA: TGTGCCATCAAAAAACAGGGGAGCTCCTACGAGCAGTACTTC.

This clone has a single count. V and J are TRBV7-2 and TRBJ2-1; TRBD2 aligns across 12 bases. This CDR3 spans 15 amino acids. The junction had 8 bases not matched to a gene; V was cut back by 5 bases and J by 9 bases. Per the germline V gene, CDR1 is SGHTA and CDR2 is FQGNSA. This chain's CDR3 is CASSPGTSGFVEQFF. In DNA, the CDR3 is TGTGCCAGCAGCCCCGGGACTAGCGGGTTTGTTGAGCAGTTCTTC.